This entry lists 20 T cell receptor beta chains sequenced from one sample in a study of Ad26.COV2.S vaccination and SARS-CoV-2 variants. This table comes from immunoSEQ multiplex PCR, and its TCRdb copy is limited to in-frame clones, with some not included. The table has about 410,000 clones, roughly nine tenths seen once. Stated treatment: 19 received Ad26.COV2.S at low or high dose, single or two shots; about 5 received placebo; per-sample allocation not given. Sample collection was performed on day 63 after the first vaccine or placebo injection. The input for sequencing was peripheral blood, taken in a trial of Ad26.COV2.S vaccine versus placebo. The receptors stem from a person aged 18-60 years who received the Ad26.COV2.S COVID-19 vaccine or a placebo.

The gene calls are TRBV5-1 and TRBJ1-5, with 10 bases fitting TRBD1. The CDR3 runs 17 residues. Germline V gives CDR1 SGHRS, CDR2 YFSETQ. The trim removed 3 bases at V and 0 bases at J, leaving 6 bases unmatched. The CDR3 sequence is CASSSGTGDYSNQPQHF. The CDR3 nucleotides read TGCGCCAGCAGCTCCGGGACAGGGGACTATAGCAATCAGCCCCAGCATTTT.

The chain joins TRBV5-8 to TRBJ2-7, with unresolved D. V was cut by 3 bases and J by 4 bases, with 5 bases left in between. The germline V gene encodes CDR1 SGHTS and CDR2 YDEGEE. The CDR3 totals 11 residues. The CDR3 is CASSSLYEQYF. The CDR3 DNA reads TGTGCCAGCAGCTCCCTTTACGAGCAGTACTTC.

This clone was counted a few times. The rearrangement joins TRBV7-9 to TRBJ2-7; TRBD1 aligns across 7 bases. The CDR3 sequence is 14 residues long. Germline V gives CDR1 SEHNR, CDR2 FQNEAQ (reference sequence). The V segment lost 5 bases and the J segment 1 base; nucleotides outside the gene matches: 5. CDR3 sequence: CASSPGGESYEQYF. CDR3 DNA sequence: TGTGCCAGCAGCCCAGGGGGAGAGTCCTACGAGCAGTACTTC.

The count of this clone is one. The chain recombines TRBV4-1 with TRBJ1-4; D ambiguous. V lost 1 base and J lost 0, with 15 bases in between. CDR1 is MGHRA, CDR2 YSYEKL, per germline. The CDR3 runs 18 residues. The CDR3 DNA sequence: TGCGCCAGCAGCCAAGGAGGGTTGGGTGGCGCAACTAATGAAAAACTGTTTTTT. Its translation is CASSQGGLGGATNEKLFF.

The chain carries TRBV18 and TRBJ2-3, with a possible D match to TRBD1 (5 bases). Per the germline V gene, CDR1 is KGHSH and CDR2 is LQKENI. CDR3 size: 12 residues. The V and J ends lost 2 bases and 5 bases respectively, with 5 bases between them. The CDR3 here is CASSPGQDTQYF. The CDR3 DNA reads TGTGCCAGCTCACCAGGACAAGATACGCAGTATTTT.

The gene calls are TRBV6-5 and TRBJ2-3; D perhaps matches TRBD2 (6 bases). The germline V and J ends were trimmed by 7 bases and 2 bases, with 16 bases remaining between them. The CDR3 runs to 15 residues. CDR1 is MNHEY and CDR2 is SVGAGI in the germline V gene. This CDR3 is CASNRDSQNTDTQYF. DNA for the CDR3: TGTGCCAGCAACCGGGACTCACAAAACACAGATACGCAGTATTTT.

This clone showed up just once. This rearrangement joins TRBV2 to TRBJ1-5, with 8 bases that match TRBD1. CDR1 is SNHLY and CDR2 is FYNNEI in the germline V gene. This CDR3 region has 14 residues. Unmatched junction bases numbered 4, after V lost 5 bases and J lost 4 bases. The CDR3 DNA follows: TGTGCCAGCAGTCTTGACAGGGGAAATCAGCCCCAGCATTTT. Encoded protein: CASSLDRGNQPQHF.

The V and J genes are TRBV6-5 and TRBJ2-7; no definite D call. The CDR3 is made up of 15 amino acids. The germline gives CDR1 MNHEY, CDR2 SVGAGI. V lost 6 bases, J lost 2 bases, and 17 bases lay in between. CDR3 residues: CASRALTSIAYEQYF. In nucleotides, the CDR3 is TGTGCCAGCAGGGCTCTCACCTCTATAGCCTACGAGCAGTACTTC.

The chain links TRBV5-1 to TRBJ2-1; 11 bases fit TRBD2. V trimming: 5 bases; J trimming: 3 bases; junction bases outside the gene matches: 4. CDR3 length: 15 amino acids. Per germline, CDR1 SGHRS and CDR2 YFSETQ. Written as DNA, the CDR3 is TGCGCCAGCAGACCGGGACTAGCGGACTACAATGAGCAGTTCTTC. Translated: CASRPGLADYNEQFF. The variable domain in full, with the rest retrieved from reference TRBV5-1 and TRBJ2-1, is KAGVTQTPRYLIKTRGQQVTLSCSPISGHRSVSWYQQTPGQGLQFLFEYFSETQRNKGNFPGRFSGRQFSNSRSEMNVSTLELGDSALYLCASRPGLADYNEQFFGPGTRLTVL.

The V and J genes are TRBV3-1 (or the pseudogene TRBV3-2) and TRBJ2-7, with D hard to call. V lost 0 bases and J 4 bases, leaving 13 bases between the germline ends. Germline CDR1 LGHDT, CDR2 YNNKEL (reference sequence). The CDR3 runs to 15 residues. The CDR3, as DNA: TGTGCCAGCAGCCAAGAGGGGATTGTCAGGTACGAGCAGTACTTC. Residues: CASSQEGIVRYEQYF.

The V and J genes are TRBV4-1 and TRBJ1-4, with no clear D. With 4 bases removed from V and 8 bases from J, the gap between germline ends came to 14 bases. The CDR3 contains 14 residues. The V gene's germline CDR1 is MGHRA and CDR2 YSYEKL. The CDR3 region has the DNA TGCGCCAGCAGCCCGTCCGAGGTCAGGGAAAAACTGTTTTTT. Protein: CASSPSEVREKLFF.

The chain links TRBV30 to TRBJ1-6, with D unresolved. V lost 3 bases and J 8 bases, leaving 5 bases between the germline ends. CDR3 length: 11 amino acids. The germline V gene encodes CDR1 GTSNPN and CDR2 SVGIG (reference sequence). DNA of the CDR3: TGTGCCTGGAGCTCAGATTCACCCCTCCACTTT. Amino acids: CAWSSDSPLHF.

The chain has TRBV5-1 and TRBJ1-3; D unclear. Germline V gene lookup returns CDR1 SGHRS and CDR2 YFSETQ. This CDR3 has 14 amino acids. Trimming took 4 bases from V and 1 from J, leaving 9 bases between them. This CDR3 is CASSAEYSGNTIYF. Written as DNA, the CDR3 is TGCGCCAGCAGCGCTGAGTATTCTGGAAACACCATATATTTT.

This chain joins TRBV5-5 and TRBJ1-3; 7 bases match TRBD1. There are 11 residues in the CDR3. J was trimmed by 7 bases and V by 8 bases; bases with no gene match: 3. Germline lookup yields CDR1 SGHKS and CDR2 YYEKEE (reference sequence). The CDR3 loop reads CASTGENTIYF. Here the CDR3 DNA reads TGTGCCAGTACAGGGGAGAACACCATATATTTT. Combining the CDR3 with reference TRBV5-5 and TRBJ1-3 gives the whole variable domain DAGVTQSPTHLIKTRGQQVTLRCSPISGHKSVSWYQQVLGQGPQFIFQYYEKEERGRGNFPDRFSARQFPNYSSELNVNALLLGDSALYLCASTGENTIYFGEGSWLTVV.

The DNA of the CDR3 is TGTGCCAGCAGCGCATACGGCGGATCCTACGAGCAGTACTTC. The encoded protein is CASSAYGGSYEQYF. The gene calls are TRBV11-2 and TRBJ2-7; D is unresolved. Germline CDR1 reads SGHAT; CDR2 reads FQNNGV. This CDR3 contains 14 residues. The ends were cut back, 5 bases at V and 1 base at J, with 12 bases in the middle.

V and J are TRBV2 and TRBJ2-7; maybe TRBD2 (6 bases). CDR3 length equals 13 residues. The V gene's germline CDR1 is SNHLY and CDR2 FYNNEI. V gave up 8 bases and J gave up 5 bases, with 16 bases separating them. The CDR3 loop reads CASDLGGSDEQYF. The CDR3 nucleotides are TGTGCCAGCGACCTCGGAGGGTCCGACGAGCAGTACTTC.

The chain carries TRBV18 and TRBJ2-4, with unresolved D. The length of the CDR3 is 13 residues. The V gene lost 0 bases and the J gene lost 7 bases, with 7 bases spanning the gap. CDR1 is KGHSH and CDR2 is LQKENI in the germline V gene. In nucleotides, the CDR3 is TGTGCCAGCTCACCACCGCTGGGGAACATTCAGTACTTC. Its translation is CASSPPLGNIQYF.

The chain carries TRBV11-2 and TRBJ2-2; 9 positions agree with TRBD2. The J segment lost 7 bases and the V segment lost 4 bases, leaving 10 bases of the junction unmatched. The CDR3 has 16 amino acids. Germline V gene sequence: CDR1 SGHAT, CDR2 FQNNGV. The CDR3 protein is CASSSGGGAKGGELFF. For the CDR3, the DNA is TGTGCCAGCAGCTCTGGCGGGGGGGCCAAGGGCGGGGAGCTGTTTTTT.

The rearrangement joins TRBV7-6 to TRBJ2-2, with D perhaps matching TRBD1 or TRBD2 (5 bases each). The V gene's germline CDR1 is SGHVS and CDR2 FNYEAQ. The CDR3 totals 13 residues. V was clipped by 8 bases and J by 5 bases, with 12 bases between them. This CDR3 is CASQGEGTGELFF. The CDR3 bases are TGTGCCAGCCAGGGCGAGGGGACCGGGGAGCTGTTTTTT.

The genes are TRBV24-1 and TRBJ1-5; 8 bases map to TRBD1. The J segment lost 1 base and the V segment lost 4 bases, leaving 2 bases of the junction unmatched. This CDR3 comprises 15 residues. The germline CDR1 and CDR2 sequences are KGHDR and SFDVKD. CDR3: CATSETGASNQPQHF. CDR3 DNA sequence: TGTGCCACCAGTGAGACAGGGGCGAGCAATCAGCCCCAGCATTTT.